These 14 T cell receptor beta chains were sequenced from one sample in a study of beta chain features in type 1 diabetes. Reverse transcribing all isolated RNA meant expressed TCRB transcripts were sequenced. Some clones are missing from TCRdb's copy, which holds only in-frame ones; the method was immunoSEQ multiplex PCR. The table shows 400,000 to 450,000 clones, with about 14% occurring only once. The sequencing sample was made of naive CD4+ T cells from blood. These receptors were taken from a man between 25 and 39 years old in good health.

The V and J genes are TRBV4-1 and TRBJ1-1; D is perhaps TRBD1 (6 bases). Germline assignment: CDR1 MGHRA and CDR2 YSYEKL. Between the trimmed V and J ends, which lost 3 bases and 10 bases, there was a span of 18 bases. The CDR3 spans 14 residues. Here the CDR3 reads CASSHEQNRVGAFF. The CDR3 DNA reads TGCGCCAGCAGCCACGAACAAAACAGGGTTGGAGCTTTCTTT.

The J gene is TRBJ2-4, the V gene TRBV12-5; 7 nucleotides line up with TRBD2. Per germline, CDR1 LGHNT and CDR2 FRNRAP. The CDR3 sequence is 15 residues long. J lost 6 bases, V lost 0 bases, and 5 bases had no gene match. The CDR3 bases are TGTGCTAGTGGTTTGGTAGGTGGGGAGGGAAACATTCAGTACTTC. It specifies CASGLVGGEGNIQYF.

A remark on this clone: Other DNA sequences from this sample encode an identical CDR3 as well. The chain joins TRBV19 to TRBJ1-2; the D gene is possibly TRBD1 (5 bases). V was cut by 3 bases and J by 8 bases, with 10 bases left in between. The germline gives CDR1 LNHDA, CDR2 SQIVND (reference sequence). The CDR3 length is 12 residues. DNA of the CDR3: TGTGCCAGTAGTATTAGGGGCAACGGCTACACCTTC. Translated, it gives CASSIRGNGYTF.

The rearrangement links TRBV27 to TRBJ2-5; D is possibly TRBD1 (5 bases). Germline-derived CDR1 and CDR2 are MNHEY and SMNVEV (reference sequence). The CDR3 spans 13 residues. V shed 4 bases and J shed 2 bases, with 8 bases lying between them. The CDR3 DNA reads as TGTGCCAGCAGTTGGACAAGTCAAGAGACCCAGTACTTC. This codes for CASSWTSQETQYF.

The chain is built from TRBV7-3 and TRBJ2-1; the match to TRBD2 covers 11 bases. The CDR3 consists of 15 residues. The J segment lost 9 bases and the V segment lost 5 bases, leaving 9 bases of the junction unmatched. Germline V gene lookup returns CDR1 SGHTA and CDR2 FQGTGA. The CDR3 bases are TGTGCCAGCAGCACCAAACTAGCGGGAGTTAGTGAGCAGTTCTTC. It is translated as CASSTKLAGVSEQFF.

V and J are TRBV5-4 and TRBJ2-3; the D is unclear. The length of the CDR3 is 16 residues. In germline, CDR1 is SGHNT, CDR2 YYREEE (reference sequence). Trimming removed 4 bases at V and 0 bases at J, with 15 bases between. The DNA of the CDR3 is TGTGCCAGCAGCCCCGCCCCTTCGACGAGCACAGATACGCAGTATTTT. It is translated as CASSPAPSTSTDTQYF.

Only a few counts were recorded for this clone. This chain connects TRBV7-2 to TRBJ2-1, with a possible D match to TRBD1 (6 bases). CDR1 and CDR2 from the germline V gene are SGHTA and FQGNSA. Between the trimmed V and J ends, which lost 1 base and 8 bases, there was a span of 12 bases. This CDR3 is 14 amino acids long. CDR3 nucleotide sequence: TGTGCCAGCAGCTTAGTGGGGGCAGGGCATGAGCAGTTCTTC. This sequence encodes CASSLVGAGHEQFF.

The gene calls are TRBV30 and TRBJ2-3, with D tentatively TRBD1 (6 bases). This CDR3 region has 13 residues. V dropped 1 base and J dropped 4 bases, with 9 bases sitting between them. The V gene's germline CDR1 is GTSNPN and CDR2 SVGIG (reference sequence). The CDR3: CAWSGGQADTQYF. For the CDR3, the DNA is TGTGCCTGGAGTGGGGGGCAGGCAGATACGCAGTATTTT.

This clone came up a few times. This chain links TRBV6-5 with TRBJ1-1; 8 bases line up with TRBD1. Germline loops: CDR1 MNHEY, CDR2 SVGAGI. The V and J ends lost 6 bases and 10 bases, in that order; junction bases with no gene match: 10. The length of the CDR3 is 13 residues. The CDR3 bases are TGTGCCAGCAGCGACAGGGGTACCGGATTAGCTTTCTTT. Protein sequence: CASSDRGTGLAFF.

This clone was recorded a few times. The chain joins TRBV10-3 to TRBJ2-2; D tentatively reads TRBD1 or TRBD2 (5 bases each). Germline lookup yields CDR1 ENHRY and CDR2 SYGVKD. The CDR3 is 16 residues long. V shed 7 bases and J shed 5 bases, with 20 bases lying between them. This CDR3 is CAITPTRSEGTGELFF. The CDR3 bases are TGTGCCATCACTCCGACTCGCTCCGAGGGGACCGGGGAGCTGTTTTTT.

The V call is TRBV7-2, the J call TRBJ1-1, with D unclear. The ends were cut back, 4 bases at V and 6 bases at J, with 9 bases in the middle. The germline V gene encodes CDR1 SGHTA and CDR2 FQGNSA. The CDR3 is 12 amino acids. The CDR3, as DNA: TGTGCCAGCAGCTCAACTGGATCTGAAGCTTTCTTT. Amino acids: CASSSTGSEAFF.

This clone was seen more than once but under ten times. The V and J genes are TRBV6-5 and TRBJ1-2; 8 bases agree with TRBD1. The germline V gene encodes CDR1 MNHEY and CDR2 SVGAGI. V shed 5 bases and J 6 bases; nucleotides not matched to a gene: 5. This CDR3 is built from 13 residues. The DNA for the CDR3 is TGTGCCAGCAGTCCGCGACAGGGGAATGGCTACACCTTC. This sequence encodes CASSPRQGNGYTF.

Ten or more counts support this clone. The rearrangement uses TRBV4-3 and TRBJ2-7; 10 bases are shared with TRBD1. Germline V gene lookup returns CDR1 LGHNA and CDR2 YSLEER. The V gene end was trimmed by 6 bases and the J gene end by 2 bases; junction bases not matched to a gene: 7. The CDR3 loop spans 15 amino acids. CDR3 protein: CASRLRDRGPYEQYF. The CDR3 DNA sequence: TGCGCCAGCAGGCTCCGGGACAGGGGTCCCTACGAGCAGTACTTC.

The V call is TRBV29-1, the J call TRBJ2-4; TRBD2 aligns across 8 bases. The CDR3 is made up of 15 amino acids. The V and J ends lost 6 bases and 3 bases, in that order; junction bases with no gene match: 10. Germline values: CDR1 SQVTM, CDR2 ANQGSEA. The CDR3 coding sequence is TGCAGCGTAGTCCGAGCGGGGGCACACAAAAACATTCAGTACTTC. This translates into CSVVRAGAHKNIQYF.